Following are 24 T cell receptor beta chains from one sample sequenced in a study of blood T cell repertoires in COVID-19. Profiling relied on immunoSEQ multiplex PCR, and the TCRdb table lists in-frame clones only, not all of them. The table shows around 190,000 clones, with 84% occurring only once. Material for sequencing was peripheral blood. These receptor sequences come from a human donor in a cohort sampled during active COVID-19.

V and J are TRBV5-6 and TRBJ2-7; 7 nucleotides agree with TRBD1. There are 11 residues in the CDR3. After removal of 0 bases from V and 11 bases from J, the junction contained 2 bases not matched to a gene. Germline V gene lookup returns CDR1 SGHDT and CDR2 YYEEEE. The CDR3 DNA follows: TGTGCCAGCAGCTTGGTCGGACAGGAGTACTTC. Encoded protein: CASSLVGQEYF.

The chain links TRBV2 to TRBJ1-3; 9 bases are shared with TRBD1. The CDR3 consists of 14 residues. CDR1 and CDR2 from the germline V gene are SNHLY and FYNNEI. With V trimmed by 6 bases and J by 0 bases, 0 bases remained unmatched. CDR3 loop: CASRTGGSGNTIYF. CDR3 coding DNA: TGTGCCAGCAGGACAGGGGGCTCTGGAAACACCATATATTTT. The complete variable domain, with remaining parts taken from reference TRBV2 and TRBJ1-3, reads EPEVTQTPSHQVTQMGQEVILRCVPISNHLYFYWYRQILGQKVEFLVSFYNNEISEKSEIFDDQFSVERPDGSNFTLKIRSTKLEDSAMYFCASRTGGSGNTIYFGEGSWLTVV.

The genes are TRBV5-1 and TRBJ2-3; the D is unclear. The CDR3 is 13 residues long. Trimming cost V 4 bases and J 2 bases, with 8 bases left between them. From germline, CDR1 is SGHRS and CDR2 YFSETQ. The CDR3 DNA follows: TGCGCCAGCAGCCCGCACTACACAGATACGCAGTATTTT. Its protein product is CASSPHYTDTQYF.

This clone was detected once. J is TRBJ2-7 and V is TRBV6-5; 8 positions agree with TRBD1. CDR1 is MNHEY, CDR2 SVGAGI, per germline. With V trimmed by 0 bases and J by 8 bases, 9 bases remained unmatched. This CDR3 comprises 15 residues. CDR3 in DNA: TGTGCCAGCAGTTACTCGATCGGACAGGGTTCCAAGCAGTACTTC. Its protein product is CASSYSIGQGSKQYF.

The chain links TRBV25-1 to TRBJ2-1; TRBD1 agrees at 9 bases. The germline V gene encodes CDR1 MGHDK and CDR2 SYGVNS. Trimming at V came to 5 bases and at J to 4 bases, leaving 6 bases not matched to a gene. The length of the CDR3 is 15 residues. The CDR3 sequence is CASSTRDRVYNEQFF. In DNA form, the CDR3 reads TGTGCCAGCAGTACCCGGGACAGGGTGTACAATGAGCAGTTCTTC.

In this sample, this clone turned up a few times. The chain uses TRBV18 and TRBJ1-2; TRBD1 is a possible D gene (6 bases). The germline CDR1 and CDR2 sequences are KGHSH and LQKENI. The CDR3 is 15 amino acids. V was shortened by 3 bases and J by 8 bases, with 19 bases between the two germline ends. CDR3 bases: TGTGCCAGCTCACCGCCGTCCAGGGGTGATTTAGGCTACACCTTC. This gives the protein CASSPPSRGDLGYTF. The full variable domain, rest sourced from reference TRBV18 and TRBJ1-2, is NAGVMQNPRHLVRRRGQEARLRCSPMKGHSHVYWYRQLPEEGLKFMVYLQKENIIDESGMPKERFSAEFPKEGPSILRIQQVVRGDSAAYFCASSPPSRGDLGYTFGSGTRLTVV.

The rearrangement joins TRBV19 to TRBJ1-1; tentative D call: TRBD1 (5 bases). The V gene's germline CDR1 is LNHDA and CDR2 SQIVND (reference sequence). The CDR3 has 15 amino acids. The V end was cut by 1 base, the J end by 0 bases, with 9 bases between. DNA of the CDR3: TGTGCCAGTAGTATAGGGGGCAGCTTGAACACTGAAGCTTTCTTT. Translated, it gives CASSIGGSLNTEAFF.

This clone has a handful of counts. V usage is TRBV5-6 and J usage is TRBJ1-5; D is possibly TRBD1 (6 bases). V was pared by 4 bases and J by 8 bases, with 13 bases between. Looked up from germline, CDR1 is SGHDT and CDR2 is YYEEEE. The CDR3 is made up of 13 amino acids. This CDR3 reads CASSLSQGKPQHF. The CDR3 bases are TGTGCCAGCAGCCTTTCACAGGGAAAGCCCCAGCATTTT. The full variable domain, with the rest looked up from reference TRBV5-6 and TRBJ1-5, is DAGVTQSPTHLIKTRGQQVTLRCSPKSGHDTVSWYQQALGQGPQFIFQYYEEEERQRGNFPDRFSGHQFPNYSSELNVNALLLGDSALYLCASSLSQGKPQHFGDGTRLSIL.

The chain couples TRBV3-1 (or the pseudogene TRBV3-2) to TRBJ1-2, with no clear D. Germline lookup yields CDR1 LGHDT and CDR2 YNNKEL (reference sequence). Trimming pared 5 bases from V and 0 bases from J, leaving 10 bases between. CDR3 length equals 14 residues. CDR3: CASSVDTANYGYTF. The CDR3 DNA reads as TGTGCCAGCAGCGTTGACACCGCTAACTATGGCTACACCTTC.

This chain connects TRBV2 to TRBJ1-5; D is perhaps TRBD1 (6 bases). Germline values: CDR1 SNHLY, CDR2 FYNNEI. V was clipped by 0 bases and J by 4 bases, with 10 bases between them. The CDR3 is 15 amino acids. The CDR3: CASSEAPGVNQPQHF. CDR3 sequence (DNA): TGTGCCAGCAGTGAAGCGCCAGGGGTGAATCAGCCCCAGCATTTT.

V gene TRBV9 combines with J gene TRBJ2-3, with TRBD1 as a possible D gene (6 bases). This CDR3 contains 16 residues. V lost 1 base to trimming and J lost 0 bases, with 12 bases between them. Germline values: CDR1 SGDLS, CDR2 YYNGEE. CDR3 sequence: CASSVQGIASTDTQYF. DNA for the CDR3: TGTGCCAGCAGCGTACAGGGGATCGCTAGCACAGATACGCAGTATTTT.

This rearrangement joins TRBV6-5 to TRBJ1-3; D is unresolved. V was clipped by 5 bases and J by 0 bases, with 11 bases between them. The CDR3 has 15 residues. Looked up from germline, CDR1 is MNHEY and CDR2 is SVGAGI. In DNA form, the CDR3 reads TGTGCCAGCAGTACCCCCGGGGACTCTGGAAACACCATATATTTT. Its translation: CASSTPGDSGNTIYF.

The rearrangement uses TRBV10-3 and TRBJ2-2, with a weak D call TRBD2 (5 bases). The ends were cut back, 0 bases at V and 4 bases at J, with 9 bases in the middle. The CDR3 has 15 amino acids. Germline V gene lookup returns CDR1 ENHRY and CDR2 SYGVKD. CDR3 residues: CAISESSAGTGELFF. DNA for the CDR3: TGTGCCATCAGTGAGTCCAGCGCGGGCACCGGGGAGCTGTTTTTT.

The chain joins TRBV11-1 to TRBJ2-7; D is undetermined. Per germline, CDR1 SGHAT and CDR2 FQDESV (reference sequence). The CDR3 loop spans 12 amino acids. The ends were cut back, 5 bases at V and 2 bases at J, with 7 bases in the middle. CDR3 nucleotide sequence: TGTGCCAGCAGCCCCGGTCCCTACGAGCAGTACTTC. Translating gives CASSPGPYEQYF.

This clone showed up just once. V is TRBV5-1 and J is TRBJ2-7, with 8 bases that match TRBD1. Germline assignment: CDR1 SGHRS and CDR2 YFSETQ. This CDR3 has 17 amino acids. Trimming removed 0 bases from V and 0 bases from J; junction bases left unmatched: 8. CDR3 DNA sequence: TGCGCCAGCAGCTTGGGACAGGGGACCTCATACTCCTACGAGCAGTACTTC. Protein: CASSLGQGTSYSYEQYF.

The CDR3 is CASSQLRGNTIYF. The DNA for the CDR3 is TGCGCCAGCAGCCAATTGCGCGGAAACACCATATATTTT. The rearrangement links TRBV4-1 to TRBJ1-3; no firm D call. The CDR3 spans 13 residues. Germline CDR1 MGHRA, CDR2 YSYEKL. Trimming stripped 2 bases from V and 4 bases from J, with 6 bases between.

The CDR3 DNA sequence: TGTGCCACCGGTGCTGTTTTTGGCTATGGCTACACCTTC. It specifies CATGAVFGYGYTF. The chain has TRBV19 and TRBJ1-2; unclear D gene. Deletions cut 10 bases from V and 4 bases from J, with 16 bases between. Germline V gene sequence: CDR1 LNHDA, CDR2 SQIVND (reference sequence). The CDR3 consists of 13 residues.

The rearrangement uses TRBV3-1 (or the pseudogene TRBV3-2) and TRBJ1-2; TRBD1 aligns across 9 bases. CDR1 is LGHDT, CDR2 YNNKEL, per germline (reference sequence). This CDR3 comprises 13 residues. With 4 bases clipped from V and 8 bases from J, the junction kept 5 bases outside the gene matches. Here the CDR3 reads CASSRQGGSGYTF. CDR3 nucleotides: TGTGCCAGCAGCCGACAGGGGGGGAGCGGCTACACCTTC.

V usage is TRBV6-2 or TRBV6-3 and J usage is TRBJ2-5; 9 bases agree with TRBD1. The germline V gene has CDR1 MNHEY and CDR2 SVGEGT. CDR3 length: 15 residues. Trimming took 2 bases from V and 2 from J; bases not matched to a gene: 3. CDR3 protein: CASSYPGQGQETQYF. The CDR3 DNA sequence: TGTGCCAGCAGTTACCCGGGACAGGGACAAGAGACCCAGTACTTC.

The J gene is TRBJ2-7, the V gene TRBV2; tentative D call: TRBD2 (7 bases). CDR3 length: 15 amino acids. The ends were cut back, 1 base at V and 3 bases at J, with 13 bases in the middle. Germline-derived CDR1 and CDR2 are SNHLY and FYNNEI. The CDR3 here is CASSEGAGAVYEQYF. The CDR3 nucleotides read TGTGCCAGCAGTGAAGGGGCGGGGGCCGTCTACGAGCAGTACTTC.

J is TRBJ2-5 and V is TRBV13, with D possibly TRBD1 on 6 matching bases. Germline assignment: CDR1 PRHDT and CDR2 FYEKMQ (reference sequence). V lost 5 bases to trimming and J lost 3 bases, with 13 bases between them. The CDR3 runs to 14 residues. DNA of the CDR3: TGTGCCAGCAGCCGACAGGAAACTAAAGAGACCCAGTACTTC. Amino acids: CASSRQETKETQYF.

V is TRBV27 and J is TRBJ2-7; D gene uncertain. The V and J ends lost 4 bases and 0 bases respectively, with 7 bases between them. This CDR3 region has 13 residues. The germline gives CDR1 MNHEY, CDR2 SMNVEV (reference sequence). The DNA for the CDR3 is TGTGCCAGCAGTTGGGCGAACTCCTACGAGCAGTACTTC. Amino acids: CASSWANSYEQYF.

This chain links TRBV6-1 with TRBJ1-1, with D unresolved. Trimming shortened V by 0 bases and J by 6 bases, and 14 bases separated the two germline ends. The germline CDR1 and CDR2 sequences are MNHNS and SASEGT. The CDR3 totals 15 residues. The chain's CDR3 is CASSEAWSGFAEAFF. For the CDR3, the DNA is TGTGCCAGCAGTGAAGCTTGGTCGGGTTTTGCTGAAGCTTTCTTT.

The chain carries TRBV29-1 and TRBJ1-2; 7 bases are shared with TRBD1. The CDR3 is 12 amino acids. V was clipped by 5 bases and J by 5 bases; unmatched bases: 5. From germline, CDR1 is SQVTM and CDR2 ANQGSEA. CDR3: CSVNRGRYGYTF. The CDR3 DNA reads TGCAGCGTTAACAGGGGAAGGTATGGCTACACCTTC.